Included here is one T cell receptor (beta chain) sequence, with context. This entry is derived from a study of Ad26.COV2.S vaccination and SARS-CoV-2 variants. Generated by immunoSEQ multiplex PCR, the TCRdb table keeps only in-frame clones and is missing some. The repertoire holds around 450,000 clones, with roughly 87% as singletons. This CDR3 has 14 amino acids. Germline CDR1 is MNHEY and CDR2 is SMNVEV (reference sequence). The germline V and J ends were trimmed by 6 bases and 8 bases, with 14 bases remaining between them. Sample treatment: over 15 received Ad26.COV2.S at low or high dose, single or two shots; about 5 received placebo; per-sample allocation not given. Samples came from day 63 after the first vaccine or placebo injection.

V usage is TRBV27 and J usage is TRBJ1-6; perhaps TRBD1 as D (5 bases). The clonotype originates from a person aged 18 to 59 who received the Ad26.COV2.S COVID-19 vaccine or a placebo. The material sequenced was peripheral blood, taken in a trial of Ad26.COV2.S vaccine versus placebo. CDR3 in amino acids: CASSRVVPYSPLHF. As DNA, the CDR3 is TGTGCCAGCAGCAGGGTAGTGCCCTATTCACCCCTCCACTTT.